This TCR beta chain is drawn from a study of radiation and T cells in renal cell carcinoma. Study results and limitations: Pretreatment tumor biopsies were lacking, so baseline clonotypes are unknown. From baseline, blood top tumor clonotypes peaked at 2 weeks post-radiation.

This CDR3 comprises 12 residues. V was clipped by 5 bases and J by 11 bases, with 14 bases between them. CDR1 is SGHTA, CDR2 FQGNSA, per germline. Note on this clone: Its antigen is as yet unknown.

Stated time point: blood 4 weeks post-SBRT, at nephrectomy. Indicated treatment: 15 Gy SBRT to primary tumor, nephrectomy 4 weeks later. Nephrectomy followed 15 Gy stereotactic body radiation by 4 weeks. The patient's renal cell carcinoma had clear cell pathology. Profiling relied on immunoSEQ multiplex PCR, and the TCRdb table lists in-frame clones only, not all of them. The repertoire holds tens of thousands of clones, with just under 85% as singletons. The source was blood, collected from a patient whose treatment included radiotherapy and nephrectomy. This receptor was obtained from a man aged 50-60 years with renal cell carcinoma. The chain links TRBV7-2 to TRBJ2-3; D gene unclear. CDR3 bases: TGTGCCAGCAGCCCTTTTACGGACCTGCAGTATTTT. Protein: CASSPFTDLQYF.